The 14 T cell receptor beta chains reported below all come from one sample, sequenced in a study of T cell changes during pregnancy in multiple sclerosis. Profiling relied on immunoSEQ multiplex PCR, and the TCRdb table lists in-frame clones only, not all of them. The profile covers over 90,000 clones, with approximately 90% appearing a single time and 0.9% to 0.95% taken by the ten largest. The source material was peripheral blood, sampled before pregnancy. Receptors were obtained from a female donor with multiple sclerosis, enrolled in a pregnancy study.

The chain couples TRBV18 to TRBJ1-5, with a possible D match to TRBD1 (5 bases). The CDR3 has 15 residues. The V gene lost 3 bases and the J gene lost 5 bases, with 14 bases spanning the gap. Germline values: CDR1 KGHSH, CDR2 LQKENI. This CDR3 is CASSPRRQKDQPQHF. In DNA form, the CDR3 reads TGTGCCAGCTCACCCAGGAGACAGAAGGATCAGCCCCAGCATTTT.

The chain carries TRBV5-1 and TRBJ2-7; D is possibly TRBD2 (6 bases). The CDR3 consists of 16 residues. Germline V gene data show CDR1 as SGHRS and CDR2 as YFSETQ. Trimming removed 0 bases from V and 0 bases from J, with 13 bases in between. CDR3 DNA: TGCGCCAGCAGCTTGGCGTCCGGGACTGCCTCCTACGAGCAGTACTTC. Its translation: CASSLASGTASYEQYF.

The CDR3 nucleotides are TGTGCCAGCAGCTTAGCGCCTGCGGGGACCAATGAGCAGTTCTTC. Translating it yields CASSLAPAGTNEQFF. The chain has TRBV7-7 and TRBJ2-1; maybe TRBD2 (6 bases). There are 15 residues in the CDR3. The V gene lost 0 bases and the J gene lost 6 bases, with 12 bases spanning the gap. Germline CDR1 SSHAT, CDR2 FNYEAQ (reference sequence).

The rearrangement joins TRBV5-4 to TRBJ2-7; TRBD2 is a possible D gene (6 bases). Germline V gives CDR1 SGHNT, CDR2 YYREEE (reference sequence). This CDR3 spans 15 amino acids. Trimming pared 0 bases from V and 0 bases from J, leaving 10 bases between. The CDR3 here is CASSLASSASYEQYF. Written as DNA, the CDR3 is TGTGCCAGCAGCTTGGCGTCTAGCGCCTCCTACGAGCAGTACTTC.

The V gene is TRBV18, the J gene TRBJ1-1, with 7 bases matching TRBD1. The CDR3 covers 14 residues. V trimming: 6 bases; J trimming: 1 base; junction bases outside the gene matches: 5. Germline assignment: CDR1 KGHSH and CDR2 LQKENI. CDR3 in DNA: TGTGCCAGCTCCCAGGACAGGTCGAACACTGAAGCTTTCTTT. Amino acid sequence: CASSQDRSNTEAFF.

The chain couples TRBV27 to TRBJ2-3; possibly TRBD1 for D (5 bases). CDR3 length equals 16 residues. V was trimmed by 6 bases and J by 2 bases, leaving 18 bases between them. Germline CDR1 and CDR2: MNHEY and SMNVEV (reference sequence). This CDR3 reads CASRLQGEVPTDTQYF. As DNA, the CDR3 is TGTGCCAGCAGACTCCAAGGGGAAGTCCCCACAGATACGCAGTATTTT.

The J gene is TRBJ1-1, the V gene TRBV10-3, with 9 bases that match TRBD1. CDR1 ENHRY and CDR2 SYGVKD come from the germline V gene. Germline trimming cut 7 bases from V and 1 base from J; bases unmatched to any gene: 7. There are 15 residues in the CDR3. The CDR3 region has the DNA TGTGCCATCATTCCGACAGGGGGGAAGAACACTGAAGCTTTCTTT. Translated, it gives CAIIPTGGKNTEAFF.

The chain has TRBV2 and TRBJ2-2, with TRBD1 as a possible D gene (6 bases). Trimming removed 6 bases from V and 7 bases from J, with 9 bases in between. The CDR3 length is 12 residues. From germline, CDR1 is SNHLY and CDR2 FYNNEI. CDR3 sequence: CASRRGYGELFF. DNA of the CDR3: TGTGCCAGCAGAAGGGGGTACGGGGAGCTGTTTTTT. Supplemented by reference TRBV2 and TRBJ2-2, the full variable domain reads EPEVTQTPSHQVTQMGQEVILRCVPISNHLYFYWYRQILGQKVEFLVSFYNNEISEKSEIFDDQFSVERPDGSNFTLKIRSTKLEDSAMYFCASRRGYGELFFGEGSRLTVL.

The genes are TRBV15 and TRBJ1-4, with 10 bases fitting TRBD1. This CDR3 is built from 14 residues. CDR1 is LNHNV and CDR2 is YYDKDF in the germline V gene (reference sequence). Trimming cost V 1 base and J 8 bases; bases outside gene matches: 1. The DNA of the CDR3 is TGTGCCACCAGCAGAGGGACAGGGGGAGAAAAACTGTTTTTT. Encoded protein: CATSRGTGGEKLFF. The full variable domain, completed using reference TRBV15 and TRBJ1-4, is DAMVIQNPRYQVTQFGKPVTLSCSQTLNHNVMYWYQQKSSQAPKLLFHYYDKDFNNEADTPDNFQSRRPNTSFCFLDIRSPGLGDTAMYLCATSRGTGGEKLFFGSGTQLSVL.

This chain uses TRBV11-3 with TRBJ2-3; D unclear. V shed 4 bases and J shed 1 base, with 21 bases lying between them. Germline loops: CDR1 SGHNT, CDR2 YENEEA. This CDR3 has 18 residues. The CDR3 nucleotides are TGTGCCAGCAGCTCGGGTCCCGCGGTGATTTCAGGCACAGATACGCAGTATTTT. It translates to CASSSGPAVISGTDTQYF.

The gene calls are TRBV21-1 and TRBJ1-5; the table's D call of TRBD1 was not tested on the DNA. TRBV21-1 has pseudogene status. The CDR3 extends over 15 amino acids. In DNA form, the CDR3 reads TGTGCCAGCAGCAAAGTTCGTCAGGGGACTCAGCCCCAGCATTTT. The encoded protein is CASSKVRQGTQPQHF.

This rearrangement joins TRBV11-2 to TRBJ2-1, with 15 bases that match TRBD2. CDR1 SGHAT and CDR2 FQNNGV come from the germline V gene. The CDR3 sequence is 15 residues long. The V segment lost 5 bases and the J segment 12 bases; nucleotides outside the gene matches: 8. This CDR3 is CASSAPGTSGGRQFF. In DNA, the CDR3 is TGTGCCAGCAGCGCTCCCGGGACTAGCGGGGGGCGGCAGTTCTTC.

This chain links TRBV5-1 with TRBJ2-7, with 9 positions matching TRBD2. This CDR3 is 16 amino acids long. Losses at the gene ends were 3 bases for V and 6 bases for J; bases not matched to a gene: 13. Looked up from germline, CDR1 is SGHRS and CDR2 is YFSETQ. The CDR3 reads CASSSLAGRGVGEQYF. The DNA of the CDR3 is TGCGCCAGCAGCTCCCTAGCGGGGCGAGGGGTAGGCGAGCAGTACTTC.

J is TRBJ1-4 and V is TRBV15; D possibly corresponds to TRBD1 (6 bases). Germline lookup yields CDR1 LNHNV and CDR2 YYDKDF (reference sequence). The CDR3 contains 15 residues. Trimming stripped 1 base from V and 6 bases from J, with 12 bases between. CDR3 nucleotides: TGTGCCACCAGCAGAGGAGGGGCAGGGGATGAAAAACTGTTTTTT. It is translated as CATSRGGAGDEKLFF.